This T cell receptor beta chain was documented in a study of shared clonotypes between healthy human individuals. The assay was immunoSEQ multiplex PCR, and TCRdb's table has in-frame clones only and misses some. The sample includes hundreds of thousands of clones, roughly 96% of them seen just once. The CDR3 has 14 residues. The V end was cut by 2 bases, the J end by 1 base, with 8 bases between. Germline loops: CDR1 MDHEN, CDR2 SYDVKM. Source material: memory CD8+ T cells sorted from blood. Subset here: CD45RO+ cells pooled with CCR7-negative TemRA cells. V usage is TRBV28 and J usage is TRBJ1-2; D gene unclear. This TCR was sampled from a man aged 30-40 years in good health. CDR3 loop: CASSLGQVNYGYTF. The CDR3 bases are TGTGCCAGCAGTTTAGGTCAGGTTAACTATGGCTACACCTTC.